These 21 T cell receptor beta chains originate from one sample sequenced in a study of blood T cells in healthy people across ages. PCR was performed a second time for 7 to 11 cycles using a sample-barcoded 5' primer and a J-beta primer mix. Via MiXCR, TCRdb re-called the 5' RACE reads, giving one row per CDR3 protein. This table has 790,000 or so distinct CDR3 sequences, more than 50% appearing once. Sequencing input: blood. These receptors were obtained from a man aged 40-49 years in good health.

The J gene is TRBJ2-3, the V gene TRBV28, with D perhaps matching TRBD1 (6 bases). With 6 bases removed from V and 3 bases from J, the gap between germline ends came to 13 bases. This CDR3 comprises 14 residues. Looked up from germline, CDR1 is MDHEN and CDR2 is SYDVKM. CDR3 region: CASRHGQRTDTQYF. DNA of the CDR3: TGTGCCAGCAGGCATGGACAGAGGACAGATACGCAGTATTTT. The entire variable domain, with the rest obtained from reference TRBV28 and TRBJ2-3, is as follows: DVKVTQSSRYLVKRTGEKVFLECVQDMDHENMFWYRQDPGLGLRLIYFSYDVKMKEKGDIPEGYSVSREKKERFSLILESASTNQTSMYLCASRHGQRTDTQYFGPGTRLTVL.

For this clonotype: At one end the junction does not follow the germline gene, possibly because of a read error. The chain joins TRBV4-3 to TRBJ1-6, with D possibly being TRBD1 (5 bases). Germline V gene data show CDR1 as LGHNA and CDR2 as YSLEER. The CDR3 has 17 residues. DNA for the CDR3: TGCGTCAGCAGCCAAGTTCTGGGGGACTCCTATAATTCACCCCTCCACTTT. Translated, it gives CVSSQVLGDSYNSPLHF.

This clonotype was counted between two and nine times. The chain combines TRBV15 with TRBJ2-3; D is possibly TRBD2 (6 bases). CDR3 length: 13 amino acids. V was shortened by 5 bases and J by 12 bases, with 18 bases between the two germline ends. Germline CDR1 LNHNV, CDR2 YYDKDF (reference sequence). CDR3 bases: TGTGCCACCAGCCGAGGGGTAGCGGACTTCCAGTATTTT. Translating it yields CATSRGVADFQYF.

The chain employs TRBV21-1 and TRBJ2-5. TRBV21-1 is labeled a pseudogene. The CDR3 is made up of 16 amino acids. DNA for the CDR3: TGTGCCAGCAGCAAAGGGAAGCTGGGGTCCCAAGAGACCCAGTACTTC. Amino acids: CASSKGKLGSQETQYF.

In this sample, this clonotype turned up a few times. This sequence joins TRBV5-1 and TRBJ1-2; 10 bases align to TRBD1. With V trimmed by 5 bases and J by 4 bases, 17 bases remained unmatched. The CDR3 spans 18 residues. Germline CDR1 reads SGHRS; CDR2 reads YFSETQ. The CDR3 bases are TGCGCCAGCAGTCACTCCGGGACAGGGGTATCCGCTATCTATGGCTACACCTTC. This codes for CASSHSGTGVSAIYGYTF.

This clonotype was seen more than once but under ten times. V is TRBV5-1 and J is TRBJ1-4; D might be TRBD1 (6 bases). Trimming left V 4 bases short and J 6 bases short, with 19 bases between. The CDR3 is 16 amino acids. Germline-derived CDR1 and CDR2 are SGHRS and YFSETQ. The CDR3 DNA follows: TGCGCCAGCAGCCAATTAGGGGGGCAGATAGATGAAAAACTGTTTTTT. Encoded protein: CASSQLGGQIDEKLFF.

The V and J genes are TRBV14 and TRBJ1-2; the D is unclear. The CDR3 has 14 amino acids. V dropped 1 base and J dropped 4 bases, with 10 bases sitting between them. Per germline, CDR1 SGHDN and CDR2 FVKESK. The CDR3 DNA follows: TGTGCCAGCAGCCAAGGGGCCAGTGCCTATGGCTACACCTTC. As protein: CASSQGASAYGYTF.

V and J are TRBV28 and TRBJ1-5; D call uncertain. V was clipped by 2 bases and J by 3 bases, with 5 bases between them. Per the germline V gene, CDR1 is MDHEN and CDR2 is SYDVKM. This CDR3 spans 13 amino acids. The CDR3: CASSLQLNQPQHF. Here the CDR3 DNA reads TGTGCCAGCAGTTTACAGCTCAATCAGCCCCAGCATTTT.

The chain couples TRBV29-1 to TRBJ2-7, with 7 positions matching TRBD1. This CDR3 has 14 residues. Trimming took 5 bases from V and 0 from J; bases not matched to a gene: 7. The V gene's germline CDR1 is SQVTM and CDR2 ANQGSEA. The CDR3 here is CSVRTGVVSYEQYF. CDR3 coding DNA: TGCAGCGTTCGAACAGGGGTCGTCTCCTACGAGCAGTACTTC.

The chain uses TRBV27 and TRBJ1-4; D is possibly TRBD1 (5 bases). CDR3 length: 16 amino acids. The germline V and J ends were trimmed by 2 bases and 5 bases, with 15 bases remaining between them. Germline loops: CDR1 MNHEY, CDR2 SMNVEV (reference sequence). The CDR3 loop reads CASSLGPTGSNEKLFF. DNA of the CDR3: TGTGCCAGCAGTTTAGGGCCTACAGGTTCAAATGAAAAACTGTTTTTT.

This clonotype was seen just once. The chain employs TRBV6-5 and TRBJ2-1; TRBD2 aligns across 13 bases. V lost 2 bases to trimming and J lost 8 bases; unmatched junction nucleotides: 12. Per the germline V gene, CDR1 is MNHEY and CDR2 is SVGAGI. The CDR3 covers 18 residues. CDR3 DNA: TGTGCCAGCAGTTACCACTTCACTAGCGGGAGGGCCCAAGATGAGCAGTTCTTC. Amino acids: CASSYHFTSGRAQDEQFF.

This clonotype was observed once. V usage is TRBV27 and J usage is TRBJ2-3; either TRBD1 or TRBD2 may fit D (5 bases each). CDR3 length: 17 amino acids. V lost 2 bases, J lost 2 bases, and 17 bases lay in between. Germline V gene lookup returns CDR1 MNHEY and CDR2 SMNVEV (reference sequence). CDR3 amino acids: CASSLRKGWGITDTQYF. For the CDR3, the DNA is TGTGCCAGCAGTTTAAGGAAGGGGTGGGGGATCACAGATACGCAGTATTTT.

The chain carries TRBV12-3 or TRBV12-4 and TRBJ2-4; D remains ambiguous. The CDR3 covers 13 residues. The V gene lost 3 bases and the J gene lost 1 base, with 4 bases spanning the gap. CDR3 protein: CASSFRAKNIQYF. The CDR3 region has the DNA TGTGCCAGCAGTTTCAGGGCCAAAAACATTCAGTACTTC.

A single count supports this clonotype. This chain connects TRBV6-2 or TRBV6-3 to TRBJ1-1; 10 bases line up with TRBD1. Germline V gene lookup returns CDR1 MNHEY and CDR2 SVGEGT. CDR3 length: 16 residues. V trimming: 8 bases; J trimming: 3 bases; junction bases outside the gene matches: 12. The CDR3: CASLVTPGQGYTEAFF. CDR3 bases: TGTGCCAGCCTAGTCACGCCGGGACAGGGGTACACTGAAGCTTTCTTT.

The V and J genes are TRBV20-1 and TRBJ2-5; the match to TRBD1 covers 8 bases. J lost 2 bases, V lost 6 bases, and 11 bases had no gene match. This CDR3 spans 15 amino acids. Germline V gene data show CDR1 as DFQATT and CDR2 as SNEGSKA (reference sequence). The CDR3 here is CSATTRTGRQETQYF. In DNA, the CDR3 is TGCAGTGCAACGACCAGGACAGGGCGTCAAGAGACCCAGTACTTC.

The V and J genes are TRBV12-3 or TRBV12-4 and TRBJ1-2; weak D call: TRBD1 (6 bases). The CDR3 consists of 12 residues. With 5 bases removed from V and 6 bases from J, the gap between germline ends came to 10 bases. Written as DNA, the CDR3 is TGTGCCAGCAGTGCGAGGGGGAATGGCTACACCTTC. Translation: CASSARGNGYTF.

This clonotype was detected only a few times. The chain couples TRBV4-3 to TRBJ2-2; TRBD1 aligns across 7 bases. The CDR3 is 18 amino acids. Per germline, CDR1 LGHNA and CDR2 YSLEER. The V and J ends lost 4 bases and 0 bases, in that order; junction bases with no gene match: 11. This chain's CDR3 is CASSRKWAGGSNTGELFF. Here the CDR3 DNA reads TGCGCCAGCAGCCGAAAGTGGGCAGGGGGATCGAACACCGGGGAGCTGTTTTTT.

This clonotype was seen more than once but under ten times. DNA of the CDR3: TGTGCCAGCAGTGAATGGGCAGGGTCCGCAATAATGGGAAAACTGTTTTTT. This translates into CASSEWAGSAIMGKLFF. The gene calls are TRBV25-1 and TRBJ1-4; D perhaps matches TRBD1 (5 bases). CDR1 and CDR2 (germline): MGHDK, SYGVNS. The CDR3 sequence is 17 residues long. Trimming removed 1 base at V and 10 bases at J, with 22 bases between.

This rearrangement joins TRBV11-1 to TRBJ2-1; maybe TRBD1 (5 bases). V shed 2 bases and J shed 6 bases, with 14 bases lying between them. This CDR3 contains 15 residues. CDR1 is SGHAT and CDR2 is FQDESV in the germline V gene (reference sequence). The chain's CDR3 is CASSLSQGLFNEQFF. CDR3 bases: TGTGCCAGCAGCTTATCGCAGGGTCTGTTCAATGAGCAGTTCTTC.

The chain couples TRBV12-3 or TRBV12-4 to TRBJ2-1, with 7 bases matching TRBD2. There are 13 residues in the CDR3. The ends lost 3 bases at V and 7 bases at J; junction bases unmatched: 3. CDR3 amino acids: CASSFGTTNEQFF. The CDR3, as DNA: TGTGCCAGCAGTTTTGGGACTACAAATGAGCAGTTCTTC.

The V and J genes are TRBV6-6 and TRBJ1-6; 7 positions agree with TRBD1. The CDR3 length is 14 residues. The V gene end was trimmed by 7 bases and the J gene end by 5 bases; junction bases not matched to a gene: 5. Germline CDR1 and CDR2: MNHNY and SVGAGI (reference sequence). CDR3 amino acids: CASTPQGNNSPLHF. CDR3 bases: TGTGCCAGCACCCCACAGGGGAATAATTCACCCCTCCACTTT.